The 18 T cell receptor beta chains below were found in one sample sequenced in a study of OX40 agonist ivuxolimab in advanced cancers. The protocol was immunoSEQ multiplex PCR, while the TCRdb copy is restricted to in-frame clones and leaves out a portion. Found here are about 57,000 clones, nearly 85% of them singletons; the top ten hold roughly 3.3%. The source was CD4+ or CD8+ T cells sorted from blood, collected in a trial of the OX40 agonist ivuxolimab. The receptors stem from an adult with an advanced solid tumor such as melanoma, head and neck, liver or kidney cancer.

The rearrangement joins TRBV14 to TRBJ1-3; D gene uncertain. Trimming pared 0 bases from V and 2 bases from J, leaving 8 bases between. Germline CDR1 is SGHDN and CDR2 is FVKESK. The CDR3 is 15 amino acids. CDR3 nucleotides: TGTGCCAGCAGCCAAGATCCCGCGACTGGAAACACCATATATTTT. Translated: CASSQDPATGNTIYF. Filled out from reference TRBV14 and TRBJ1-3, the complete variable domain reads EAGVTQFPSHSVIEKGQTVTLRCDPISGHDNLYWYRRVMGKEIKFLLHFVKESKQDESGMPNNRFLAERTGGTYSTLKVQPAELEDSGVYFCASSQDPATGNTIYFGEGSWLTVV.

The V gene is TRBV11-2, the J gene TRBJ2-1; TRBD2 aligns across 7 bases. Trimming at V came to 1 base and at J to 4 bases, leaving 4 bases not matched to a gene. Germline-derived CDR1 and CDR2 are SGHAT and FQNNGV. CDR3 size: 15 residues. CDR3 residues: CASSLARGGYNEQFF. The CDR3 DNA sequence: TGTGCCAGCAGCTTAGCGCGGGGAGGGTACAATGAGCAGTTCTTC.

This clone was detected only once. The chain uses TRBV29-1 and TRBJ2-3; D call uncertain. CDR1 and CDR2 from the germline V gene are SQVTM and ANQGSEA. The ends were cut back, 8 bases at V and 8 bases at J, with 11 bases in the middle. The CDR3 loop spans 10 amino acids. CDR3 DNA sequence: TGCAGCCCTTCCTGGGGTACGCAGTATTTT. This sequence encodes CSPSWGTQYF.

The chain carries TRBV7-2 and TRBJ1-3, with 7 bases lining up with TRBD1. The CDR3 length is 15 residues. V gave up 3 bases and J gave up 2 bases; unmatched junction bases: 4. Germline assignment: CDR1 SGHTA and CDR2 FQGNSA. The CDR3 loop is CASSFGTVPGNTIYF. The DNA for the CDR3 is TGTGCCAGCAGCTTTGGGACAGTCCCTGGAAACACCATATATTTT.

CDR3 residues: CASSPDRDGYTF. The CDR3 coding sequence is TGTGCCAGCAGCCCGGACAGGGACGGCTACACCTTC. This chain uses TRBV5-6 with TRBJ1-2, with 8 bases identical to TRBD1. The CDR3 runs 12 residues. V dropped 4 bases and J dropped 8; count of bases not matched to a gene: 4. CDR1 is SGHDT and CDR2 is YYEEEE in the germline V gene.

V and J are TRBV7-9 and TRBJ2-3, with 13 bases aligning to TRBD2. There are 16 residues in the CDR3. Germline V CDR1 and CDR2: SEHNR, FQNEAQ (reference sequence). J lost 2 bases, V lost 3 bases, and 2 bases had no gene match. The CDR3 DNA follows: TGTGCCAGCAGCTTGACTAGCGGGAGGCCCACAGATACGCAGTATTTT. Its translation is CASSLTSGRPTDTQYF.

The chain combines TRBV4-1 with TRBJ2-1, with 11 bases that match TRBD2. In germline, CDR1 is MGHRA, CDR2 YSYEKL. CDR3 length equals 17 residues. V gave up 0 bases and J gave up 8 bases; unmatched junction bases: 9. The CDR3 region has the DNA TGCGCCAGCAGCCAAGAAAGGCCTAGCGGGAGGACGGATGAGCAGTTCTTC. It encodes CASSQERPSGRTDEQFF.

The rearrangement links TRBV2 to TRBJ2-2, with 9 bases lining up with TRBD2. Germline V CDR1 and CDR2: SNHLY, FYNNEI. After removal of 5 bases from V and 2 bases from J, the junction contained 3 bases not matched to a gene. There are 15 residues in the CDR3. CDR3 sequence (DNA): TGTGCCAGCAGTAAGACTAGCGGTAACACCGGGGAGCTGTTTTTT. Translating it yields CASSKTSGNTGELFF.

The CDR3: CASSYRGGTGELFF. DNA of the CDR3: TGTGCCAGCAGCTATAGGGGCGGCACCGGGGAGCTGTTTTTT. The chain recombines TRBV5-5 with TRBJ2-2, with D perhaps matching TRBD1 (5 bases). The CDR3 extends over 14 amino acids. The germline CDR1 and CDR2 sequences are SGHKS and YYEKEE (reference sequence). Trimming stripped 3 bases from V and 4 bases from J, with 10 bases between. Together with reference TRBV5-5 and TRBJ2-2, the CDR3 gives the full variable domain: DAGVTQSPTHLIKTRGQQVTLRCSPISGHKSVSWYQQVLGQGPQFIFQYYEKEERGRGNFPDRFSARQFPNYSSELNVNALLLGDSALYLCASSYRGGTGELFFGEGSRLTVL.

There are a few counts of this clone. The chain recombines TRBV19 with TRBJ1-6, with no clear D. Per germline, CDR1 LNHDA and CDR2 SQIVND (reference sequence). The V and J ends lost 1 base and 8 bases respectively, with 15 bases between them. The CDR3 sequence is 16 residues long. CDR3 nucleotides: TGTGCCAGTAGTATAGGGCAGTTGGCCCTCGATTCACCCCTCCACTTT. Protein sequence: CASSIGQLALDSPLHF.

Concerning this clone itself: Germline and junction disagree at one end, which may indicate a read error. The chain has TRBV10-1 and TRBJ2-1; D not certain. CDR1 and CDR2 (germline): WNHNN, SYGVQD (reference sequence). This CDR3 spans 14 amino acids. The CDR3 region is CASGDRFSYNEQFF. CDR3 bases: TGCGCCAGCGGTGATCGGTTCTCCTACAATGAGCAGTTCTTC.

This CDR3 reads CASSQVGGRQPQHF. CDR3 coding DNA: TGCGCCAGCAGCCAAGTCGGGGGGAGACAGCCCCAGCATTTT. The V call is TRBV4-1, the J call TRBJ1-5; D is possibly TRBD1 (5 bases). The CDR3 extends over 14 amino acids. Germline-derived CDR1 and CDR2 are MGHRA and YSYEKL. The V gene lost 1 base and the J gene lost 7 bases, with 11 bases spanning the gap.

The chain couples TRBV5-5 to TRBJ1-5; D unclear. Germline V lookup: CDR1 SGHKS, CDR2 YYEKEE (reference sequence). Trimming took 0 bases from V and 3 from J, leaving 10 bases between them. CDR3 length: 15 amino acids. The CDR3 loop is CASSLGPGDNQPQHF. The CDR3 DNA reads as TGTGCCAGCAGCTTGGGTCCGGGAGACAATCAGCCCCAGCATTTT. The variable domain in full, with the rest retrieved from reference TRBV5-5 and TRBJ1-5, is DAGVTQSPTHLIKTRGQQVTLRCSPISGHKSVSWYQQVLGQGPQFIFQYYEKEERGRGNFPDRFSARQFPNYSSELNVNALLLGDSALYLCASSLGPGDNQPQHFGDGTRLSIL.

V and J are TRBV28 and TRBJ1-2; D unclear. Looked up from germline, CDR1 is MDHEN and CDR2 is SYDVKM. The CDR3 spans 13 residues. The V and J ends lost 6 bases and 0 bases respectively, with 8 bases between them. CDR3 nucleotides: TGTGCCAGCAGCAGCACTTCTAACTATGGCTACACCTTC. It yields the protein CASSSTSNYGYTF.

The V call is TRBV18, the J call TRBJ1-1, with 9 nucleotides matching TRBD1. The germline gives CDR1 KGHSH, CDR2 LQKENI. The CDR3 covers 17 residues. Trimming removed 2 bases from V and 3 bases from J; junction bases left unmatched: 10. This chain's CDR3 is CASSPNDRGYGHTEAFF. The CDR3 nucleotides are TGTGCCAGCTCACCAAACGACAGGGGGTATGGGCACACTGAAGCTTTCTTT. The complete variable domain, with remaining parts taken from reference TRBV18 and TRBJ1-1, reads NAGVMQNPRHLVRRRGQEARLRCSPMKGHSHVYWYRQLPEEGLKFMVYLQKENIIDESGMPKERFSAEFPKEGPSILRIQQVVRGDSAAYFCASSPNDRGYGHTEAFFGQGTRLTVV.

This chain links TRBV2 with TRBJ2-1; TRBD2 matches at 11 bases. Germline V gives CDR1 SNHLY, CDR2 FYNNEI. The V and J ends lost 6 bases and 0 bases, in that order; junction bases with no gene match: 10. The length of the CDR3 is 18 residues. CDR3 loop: CASSGPSGRTSSYNEQFF. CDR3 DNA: TGTGCCAGCAGCGGCCCTAGCGGGAGGACCAGCTCCTACAATGAGCAGTTCTTC. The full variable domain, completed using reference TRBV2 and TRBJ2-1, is EPEVTQTPSHQVTQMGQEVILRCVPISNHLYFYWYRQILGQKVEFLVSFYNNEISEKSEIFDDQFSVERPDGSNFTLKIRSTKLEDSAMYFCASSGPSGRTSSYNEQFFGPGTRLTVL.

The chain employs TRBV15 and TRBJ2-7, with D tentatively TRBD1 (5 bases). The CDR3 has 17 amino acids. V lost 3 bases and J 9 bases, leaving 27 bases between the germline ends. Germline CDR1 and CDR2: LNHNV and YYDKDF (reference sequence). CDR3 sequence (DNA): TGTGCCACCAGCAGCACCCCGAACGCGATCCCTTCTACAGGGCAGTACTTC. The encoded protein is CATSSTPNAIPSTGQYF. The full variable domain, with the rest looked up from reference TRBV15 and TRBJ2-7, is DAMVIQNPRYQVTQFGKPVTLSCSQTLNHNVMYWYQQKSSQAPKLLFHYYDKDFNNEADTPDNFQSRRPNTSFCFLDIRSPGLGDTAMYLCATSSTPNAIPSTGQYFGPGTRLTVT.

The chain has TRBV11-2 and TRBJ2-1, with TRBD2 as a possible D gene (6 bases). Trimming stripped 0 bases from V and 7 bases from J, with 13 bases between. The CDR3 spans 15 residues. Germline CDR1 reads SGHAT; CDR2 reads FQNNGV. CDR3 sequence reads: CASSLEGGVGNEQFF. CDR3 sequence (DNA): TGTGCCAGCAGCTTAGAAGGCGGGGTCGGGAATGAGCAGTTCTTC.